Presented here are 23 T cell receptor beta chains from one specimen sequenced in a study of cytomegalovirus exposure and HLA in healthy donors. Measured with immunoSEQ multiplex PCR; TCRdb has only the in-frame clones, and not every one. Of 150,000 to 250,000 clones listed, roughly 81% were seen once; the top ten hold over 0.95%. Input material: PBMCs. These receptors all come from a woman aged 25 to 45 in good health and CMV-seronegative.

This clone appeared a few times. This chain connects TRBV2 to TRBJ2-7; D is possibly TRBD2 (6 bases). Germline V gene data show CDR1 as SNHLY and CDR2 as FYNNEI. Trimming removed 8 bases from V and 1 base from J, with 9 bases in between. CDR3 length equals 12 residues. CDR3 region: CASRRGSYEQYF. The CDR3 bases are TGTGCCAGCCGACGGGGGTCCTACGAGCAGTACTTC.

This clone was seen only once. This chain connects TRBV6-5 to TRBJ1-1; D is undetermined. Per the germline V gene, CDR1 is MNHEY and CDR2 is SVGAGI. The V gene lost 7 bases and the J gene lost 0 bases, with 12 bases spanning the gap. The CDR3 covers 14 residues. This CDR3 reads CASTYGALNTEAFF. The CDR3 nucleotides read TGTGCCAGCACCTATGGAGCTTTGAACACTGAAGCTTTCTTT.

The chain carries TRBV6-5 and TRBJ2-1; 9 nucleotides line up with TRBD2. This CDR3 is built from 16 residues. Germline CDR1 and CDR2: MNHEY and SVGAGI. J lost 6 bases, V lost 4 bases, and 10 bases had no gene match. CDR3: CASSSGGGRAINEQFF. DNA for the CDR3: TGTGCCAGCAGTTCCGGAGGCGGGAGGGCCATCAATGAGCAGTTCTTC.

In its sample, this clone was seen a few times. The chain links TRBV11-3 to TRBJ2-7, with a tentative D call TRBD2 (5 bases). Per the germline V gene, CDR1 is SGHNT and CDR2 is YENEEA. CDR3 length equals 12 residues. Trimming removed 0 bases at V and 6 bases at J, with 6 bases between. CDR3 sequence (DNA): TGTGCCAGCAGCTTAGATCGGGGCGAGCAGTACTTC. Amino acid sequence: CASSLDRGEQYF.

The chain recombines TRBV10-3 with TRBJ2-2; D is uncertain. Germline V gene data show CDR1 as ENHRY and CDR2 as SYGVKD. This CDR3 is 16 amino acids long. The V and J ends lost 6 bases and 4 bases respectively, with 18 bases between them. The CDR3 loop is CAISRDSREITGELFF. The DNA for the CDR3 is TGTGCCATCAGCAGAGATAGCAGAGAGATCACCGGGGAGCTGTTTTTT.

The chain recombines TRBV11-2 with TRBJ2-1; TRBD2 matches at 9 bases. This CDR3 contains 15 residues. The trim removed 3 bases at V and 7 bases at J, leaving 7 bases unmatched. CDR1 is SGHAT, CDR2 FQNNGV, per germline. The CDR3 DNA sequence: TGTGCCAGCAGCTTTTTAGCGGGAGTGGTAAATGAGCAGTTCTTC. It specifies CASSFLAGVVNEQFF.

The V gene is TRBV5-6, the J gene TRBJ2-7; 8 bases match TRBD1. The CDR3 sequence is 14 residues long. Germline CDR1 and CDR2: SGHDT and YYEEEE. V was pared by 4 bases and J by 3 bases, with 6 bases of the junction left unmatched. CDR3: CASSLRTGSYEQYF. The CDR3 nucleotides read TGTGCCAGCAGCCTCCGGACAGGGAGCTACGAGCAGTACTTC.

The J gene is TRBJ2-7, the V gene TRBV27, with TRBD1 matching 7 bases. Germline CDR1 reads MNHEY; CDR2 reads SMNVEV (reference sequence). The CDR3 consists of 19 residues. V trimming: 5 bases; J trimming: 0 bases; junction bases outside the gene matches: 19. CDR3 residues: CASSPRQGRVFYYSYEQYF. The CDR3 DNA is TGTGCCAGCAGTCCACGACAGGGCAGAGTTTTCTACTACTCCTACGAGCAGTACTTC.

V usage is TRBV10-3 and J usage is TRBJ2-2, with D perhaps TRBD1 (5 bases). V was clipped by 2 bases and J by 1 base, with 5 bases between them. The CDR3 has 14 amino acids. Germline V lookup: CDR1 ENHRY, CDR2 SYGVKD. CDR3 sequence reads: CAISERGNTGELFF. In DNA, the CDR3 is TGTGCCATCAGTGAGAGGGGGAACACCGGGGAGCTGTTTTTT.

The J gene is TRBJ2-2, the V gene TRBV7-6, with a weak D call TRBD2 (5 bases). V shed 5 bases and J shed 3 bases, with 16 bases lying between them. The CDR3 consists of 16 residues. Germline-derived CDR1 and CDR2 are SGHVS and FNYEAQ. The CDR3 nucleotides read TGTGCCAGCAGCCCGGAGAGGGAAGGGTACACCGGGGAGCTGTTTTTT. Translating it yields CASSPEREGYTGELFF.

V usage is TRBV11-2 and J usage is TRBJ2-1; D call uncertain. V lost 3 bases, J lost 8 bases, and 5 bases lay in between. The length of the CDR3 is 11 residues. CDR1 and CDR2 from the germline V gene are SGHAT and FQNNGV. The CDR3 region has the DNA TGTGCCAGCAGCTTGTCAGATGAGCAGTTCTTC. Translated: CASSLSDEQFF.

V gene TRBV6-4 combines with J gene TRBJ2-3; 9 bases match TRBD1. CDR1 and CDR2 (germline): MRHNA, SNTAGT. V lost 3 bases, J lost 5 bases, and 6 bases stayed unmatched. CDR3 length equals 15 residues. CDR3 nucleotides: TGTGCCAGCAGTGATAACAGGGGGCATGGAGATACGCAGTATTTT. It is translated as CASSDNRGHGDTQYF.

The rearrangement joins TRBV25-1 to TRBJ2-2; 9 nucleotides match TRBD1. Germline loops: CDR1 MGHDK, CDR2 SYGVNS. CDR3 size: 17 residues. The ends lost 3 bases at V and 7 bases at J; junction bases unmatched: 12. The CDR3 loop is CASSEGSGTGLVGELFF. The CDR3, as DNA: TGTGCCAGCAGTGAGGGGTCGGGGACAGGGTTAGTCGGGGAGCTGTTTTTT.

The gene calls are TRBV2 and TRBJ2-3, with 11 bases aligning to TRBD1. The CDR3 covers 14 residues. Per the germline V gene, CDR1 is SNHLY and CDR2 is FYNNEI. J lost 5 bases, V lost 6 bases, and 4 bases had no gene match. CDR3 bases: TGTGCCAGCAGCGGACAGGGGGCAAGAGATACGCAGTATTTT. Its translation is CASSGQGARDTQYF.

J is TRBJ2-3 and V is TRBV29-1; 10 bases match TRBD2. CDR3 size: 14 residues. Per germline, CDR1 SQVTM and CDR2 ANQGSEA. Trimming at V came to 4 bases and at J to 2 bases, leaving 3 bases not matched to a gene. The CDR3 region is CSVVSGGVTDTQYF. The CDR3 DNA reads as TGCAGCGTTGTAAGCGGGGGGGTCACAGATACGCAGTATTTT.

The chain links TRBV5-6 to TRBJ1-1, with 8 bases aligning to TRBD1. CDR3 size: 16 residues. V shed 3 bases and J 4 bases; nucleotides not matched to a gene: 11. Germline V gene data show CDR1 as SGHDT and CDR2 as YYEEEE. CDR3 protein: CASSSIGQGEITEAFF. The CDR3 DNA reads TGTGCCAGCAGCTCAATCGGACAGGGCGAGATCACTGAAGCTTTCTTT.

The chain is built from TRBV6-5 and TRBJ1-2, with 7 bases aligning to TRBD1. Germline lookup yields CDR1 MNHEY and CDR2 SVGAGI. CDR3 length: 14 residues. V lost 6 bases and J lost 3; bases outside the gene matches: 7. The CDR3, as DNA: TGTGCCAGCAGATCCGGGACAGCTTACTATGGCTACACCTTC. Its translation: CASRSGTAYYGYTF.

The genes are TRBV29-1 and TRBJ2-5, with 9 positions matching TRBD2. The CDR3 is 12 amino acids. In germline, CDR1 is SQVTM, CDR2 ANQGSEA. Trimming took 6 bases from V and 1 from J; bases not matched to a gene: 0. The CDR3 sequence is CSVTSGQETQYF. The CDR3 region has the DNA TGCAGCGTGACTAGCGGCCAAGAGACCCAGTACTTC.

The V and J genes are TRBV27 and TRBJ2-1, with 9 nucleotides matching TRBD2. The CDR3 sequence is 13 residues long. V gave up 5 bases and J gave up 6 bases; unmatched junction bases: 2. CDR1 MNHEY and CDR2 SMNVEV come from the germline V gene (reference sequence). The CDR3 spells CASSPGLANEQFF. The CDR3 DNA sequence: TGTGCCAGCAGTCCGGGACTAGCCAATGAGCAGTTCTTC.

DNA of the CDR3: TGTGCCAGCACCGCACGAGCCCGACAGGGAGGGACCCAGTACTTC. It yields the protein CASTARARQGGTQYF. This chain uses TRBV7-8 with TRBJ2-5; D possibly corresponds to TRBD1 (7 bases). There are 15 residues in the CDR3. Deletions cut 7 bases from V and 7 bases from J, with 22 bases between. Germline V gene lookup returns CDR1 SGHVS and CDR2 FQNEAQ.

The rearrangement links TRBV6-5 to TRBJ2-7; weak D call: TRBD2 (6 bases). CDR1 and CDR2 (germline): MNHEY, SVGAGI. This CDR3 region has 13 residues. V was cut by 0 bases and J by 5 bases, with 8 bases left in between. This CDR3 is CASSYSGGNEQYF. DNA of the CDR3: TGTGCCAGCAGTTACTCGGGCGGGAACGAGCAGTACTTC.

The chain uses TRBV4-1 and TRBJ1-1, with D possibly being TRBD1 (5 bases). The CDR3 loop spans 15 amino acids. Germline lookup yields CDR1 MGHRA and CDR2 YSYEKL. Trimming left V 0 bases short and J 8 bases short, with 16 bases between. CDR3 coding DNA: TGCGCCAGCAGCCAAGACAGACAGAACCCATACGAAGCTTTCTTT. It translates to CASSQDRQNPYEAFF.

The chain employs TRBV27 and TRBJ2-2; D possibly corresponds to TRBD2 (6 bases). There are 16 residues in the CDR3. Germline CDR1 MNHEY, CDR2 SMNVEV (reference sequence). V dropped 3 bases and J dropped 5 bases, with 16 bases sitting between them. CDR3: CASSFSPGGQTGELFF. The CDR3 nucleotides read TGTGCCAGCAGTTTCTCGCCAGGAGGGCAAACCGGGGAGCTGTTTTTT.